This T cell receptor (beta chain) appears in the sequencing data of a study of T cells expressing NK-cell markers. Overall study results and limits: Whether expanded NKG2C-expressing T cell clones recognize HCMV is unknown.

CDR1 is SGHDT and CDR2 is YYEEEE in the germline V gene. The CDR3 has 16 residues. The cDNA for TCR beta came from 5'RACE template switching with UMIs. TCRdb re-called the 5' RACE reads; one entry per CDR3 protein, DNA not given. The sample holds 250,000 to 300,000 distinct CDR3 sequences. For this clonotype: Antigen specificity is unknown.

The receptor comes from a woman aged 18-70 years in good health. Sequenced sample: blood T cells: a sorted CD56 or NKG2C T cell subset, CD4+ or CD8+ T cells, or bulk PBMC T cells (not recorded which). The genes are TRBV5-6 and TRBJ2-1; TCRdb's assignment of TRBD1 cannot be checked, as there is no DNA. The CDR3 sequence is CASSLVAHIPYNEQFF.